One sample yielded the 5 T cell receptor beta chains listed below, sequenced in a study of T cell responses to AZD1222 COVID-19 vaccine. Profiled with immunoSEQ multiplex PCR; TCRdb holds only in-frame clones, not every one. In the table there are about 170,000 clones, about nine tenths of which are singletons. The source material was peripheral blood, sampled on day 0 of AZD1222 vaccination. The receptors here all came from an adult in good health.

The chain combines TRBV2 with TRBJ1-6; 7 bases are a match to TRBD1. This CDR3 comprises 15 residues. Germline CDR1 reads SNHLY; CDR2 reads FYNNEI. The junction had 8 bases not matched to a gene; V was cut back by 5 bases and J by 7 bases. The CDR3 is CASSFLQGTNSPLHF. In DNA, the CDR3 is TGTGCCAGCAGTTTCCTACAGGGGACCAATTCACCCCTCCACTTT.

This CDR3 is CASSPLVDTEAFF. The CDR3 DNA sequence: TGTGCCAGCTCACCCTTGGTAGACACTGAAGCTTTCTTT. This chain joins TRBV18 and TRBJ1-1; no definite D call. Trimming pared 3 bases from V and 3 bases from J, leaving 8 bases between. The germline V gene has CDR1 KGHSH and CDR2 LQKENI. The CDR3 has 13 residues.

The chain recombines TRBV14 with TRBJ1-1; perhaps TRBD1 as D (6 bases). With 3 bases removed from V and 5 bases from J, the gap between germline ends came to 10 bases. The CDR3 totals 13 residues. Germline-derived CDR1 and CDR2 are SGHDN and FVKESK. CDR3 in DNA: TGTGCCAGCAGCCATACAGGGAGTACTGAAGCTTTCTTT. It yields the protein CASSHTGSTEAFF.

This clone was recorded only once. The chain joins TRBV9 to TRBJ1-2; TRBD1 matches at 11 bases. Germline trimming cut 3 bases from V and 3 bases from J; bases unmatched to any gene: 4. The V gene's germline CDR1 is SGDLS and CDR2 YYNGEE. This CDR3 has 15 amino acids. The CDR3 protein is CASSGTGGRDYGYTF. In DNA, the CDR3 is TGTGCCAGCAGCGGGACAGGGGGCAGGGACTATGGCTACACCTTC. Looking up the rest from reference TRBV9 and TRBJ1-2 gives the full variable domain: DSGVTQTPKHLITATGQRVTLRCSPRSGDLSVYWYQQSLDQGLQFLIQYYNGEERAKGNILERFSAQQFPDLHSELNLSSLELGDSALYFCASSGTGGRDYGYTFGSGTRLTVV.

The V and J genes are TRBV5-1 and TRBJ1-2, with a possible D match to TRBD1 (6 bases). Germline-derived CDR1 and CDR2 are SGHRS and YFSETQ. The CDR3 runs to 13 residues. Trimming stripped 4 bases from V and 6 bases from J, with 13 bases between. CDR3 sequence: CASSPGAGDGYTF. The CDR3 nucleotides read TGCGCCAGCAGCCCCGGGGCAGGGGATGGCTACACCTTC.